What follows are 14 T cell receptor beta chains derived from one specimen sequenced in a study of shared clonotypes between healthy human individuals. The method was immunoSEQ multiplex PCR; TCRdb's version includes in-frame clones alone and lacks a portion of them. The table includes about 700,000 clones, 92% detected once. Terminally differentiated effector memory CD45RA+ cells were left out of the naive CD8 fraction, which was CD45RO-negative and positively selected for CCR7. Sequencing was carried out using naive CD8+ T cells sorted from blood. The receptors here all came from a man younger than 40 in good health.

The J gene is TRBJ1-4, the V gene TRBV9; TRBD1 might be the D (6 bases). CDR1 and CDR2 (germline): SGDLS, YYNGEE. V was clipped by 3 bases and J by 5 bases, with 17 bases between them. The CDR3 loop spans 16 amino acids. The CDR3 protein is CASSGNPDRLNEKLFF. The CDR3 DNA sequence: TGTGCCAGCAGCGGCAACCCTGACAGGCTCAATGAAAAACTGTTTTTT.

This chain links TRBV9 with TRBJ2-2; the D gene is possibly TRBD2 (5 bases). Germline lookup yields CDR1 SGDLS and CDR2 YYNGEE. Trimming removed 0 bases at V and 3 bases at J, with 12 bases between. CDR3 length: 16 amino acids. In nucleotides, the CDR3 is TGTGCCAGCAGCGTAGTCCCCGGGATGGACACCGGGGAGCTGTTTTTT. It specifies CASSVVPGMDTGELFF.

This clone was picked up one time. The chain recombines TRBV7-9 with TRBJ2-1; TRBD1 or TRBD2 may be the D gene (6 bases each). The V gene's germline CDR1 is SEHNR and CDR2 FQNEAQ (reference sequence). The CDR3 is 16 amino acids. Trimming took off 1 base at V and 4 bases at J, with 14 bases between the two ends. CDR3 in amino acids: CASSLGGGQGYNEQFF. The CDR3 DNA reads as TGTGCCAGCAGCTTAGGTGGGGGGCAGGGATACAATGAGCAGTTCTTC.

CDR3 amino acids: CASSRGGYNEQFF. The CDR3 nucleotides are TGTGCCAGTAGTAGGGGCGGGTACAATGAGCAGTTCTTC. V gene TRBV19 combines with J gene TRBJ2-1; the D call may be TRBD1 or TRBD2 (5 bases each). CDR1 is LNHDA, CDR2 SQIVND, per germline (reference sequence). The CDR3 totals 13 residues. Trimming stripped 4 bases from V and 4 bases from J, with 8 bases between.

The chain joins TRBV30 to TRBJ2-1; D possibly matches TRBD1 or TRBD2 (8 bases each). Between the trimmed V and J ends, which lost 3 bases and 4 bases, there was a span of 16 bases. Germline values: CDR1 GTSNPN, CDR2 SVGIG (reference sequence). The CDR3 runs to 15 residues. CDR3 coding DNA: TGTGCCTGGAGCGGGGGGGGACAGGAGTACAATGAGCAGTTCTTC. This encodes CAWSGGGQEYNEQFF.

The chain has TRBV9 and TRBJ2-1; tentative D call: TRBD2 (7 bases). Trimming removed 6 bases from V and 7 bases from J, with 20 bases in between. Germline V gene data show CDR1 as SGDLS and CDR2 as YYNGEE. This CDR3 is 15 amino acids long. This CDR3 reads CASTPGGRWGNEQFF. The CDR3 nucleotides read TGTGCCAGCACCCCCGGGGGGCGGTGGGGAAATGAGCAGTTCTTC.

The rearrangement uses TRBV27 and TRBJ2-7; weak D call: TRBD2 (6 bases). The CDR3 sequence is 13 residues long. Germline CDR1 MNHEY, CDR2 SMNVEV (reference sequence). Trimming shortened V by 6 bases and J by 0 bases, and 9 bases separated the two germline ends. Here the CDR3 reads CASRLTSSYEQYF. The CDR3 coding sequence is TGTGCCAGCAGACTGACTAGCTCCTACGAGCAGTACTTC.

The chain carries TRBV27 and TRBJ2-1; 7 bases are a match to TRBD1. This CDR3 comprises 12 residues. The trim removed 6 bases at V and 7 bases at J, leaving 3 bases unmatched. The V gene's germline CDR1 is MNHEY and CDR2 SMNVEV (reference sequence). CDR3 region: CASSTGVNEQFF. The DNA of the CDR3 is TGTGCCAGCAGCACAGGGGTGAATGAGCAGTTCTTC.

This sequence joins TRBV6-1 and TRBJ2-7; tentatively, D is TRBD2 (5 bases). The CDR3 contains 15 residues. The germline V gene has CDR1 MNHNS and CDR2 SASEGT. V gave up 1 base and J gave up 3 bases, with 13 bases separating them. The chain's CDR3 is CASSEGSSADYEQYF. For the CDR3, the DNA is TGTGCCAGCAGTGAAGGAAGTAGCGCGGACTACGAGCAGTACTTC.

This clone has only one observation. This sequence joins TRBV19 and TRBJ2-3, with D tentatively TRBD1 or TRBD2 (5 bases each). The V end lost 5 bases, the J end lost 2 bases, and 14 bases lay between the germline ends. The CDR3 loop spans 15 amino acids. CDR1 is LNHDA, CDR2 SQIVND, per germline (reference sequence). CDR3 amino acids: CASSLTGTPTDTQYF. The CDR3 DNA is TGTGCCAGTAGTTTAACCGGGACGCCCACAGATACGCAGTATTTT.

This clone showed up just once. The chain uses TRBV4-1 and TRBJ2-1; D is unresolved. The V gene's germline CDR1 is MGHRA and CDR2 YSYEKL. Trimming shortened V by 3 bases and J by 0 bases, and 3 bases separated the two germline ends. CDR3 length: 13 amino acids. The CDR3 region is CASSHYSYNEQFF. Here the CDR3 DNA reads TGCGCCAGCAGCCACTACTCCTACAATGAGCAGTTCTTC.

This clone has just one count. The chain recombines TRBV10-2 with TRBJ2-2; D remains ambiguous. The germline V gene encodes CDR1 WSHSY and CDR2 SAAADI. Trimming removed 4 bases from V and 5 bases from J, with 5 bases in between. The CDR3 spans 12 residues. The DNA of the CDR3 is TGCGCCAGCAGTGTTGATACCGGGGAGCTGTTTTTT. Its protein product is CASSVDTGELFF.

The chain is built from TRBV4-1 and TRBJ2-1; no clear D gene. Germline lookup yields CDR1 MGHRA and CDR2 YSYEKL. The CDR3 runs 13 residues. Trimming took off 2 bases at V and 4 bases at J, with 6 bases between the two ends. As DNA, the CDR3 is TGCGCCAGCAGCCAACTAGAGTACAATGAGCAGTTCTTC. Its protein product is CASSQLEYNEQFF.

The V and J genes are TRBV5-8 and TRBJ2-5; a weak D match, TRBD2 (5 bases). Trimming left V 4 bases short and J 0 bases short, with 13 bases between. This CDR3 has 15 amino acids. Germline V gene lookup returns CDR1 SGHTS and CDR2 YDEGEE. CDR3 amino acids: CASSRTGADQETQYF. CDR3 coding DNA: TGTGCCAGCAGCCGTACCGGAGCGGACCAAGAGACCCAGTACTTC.